This entry lists 8 T cell receptor beta chains sequenced from one sample in a study of blood T cell repertoires in COVID-19. Clones were read by immunoSEQ multiplex PCR, and TCRdb kept only the in-frame ones, dropping some. The profile shows tens of thousands of clones, about 86% of them singletons. The sample taken for sequencing was peripheral blood. Receptors originate from a human donor in a cohort sampled during active COVID-19.

This chain joins TRBV6-5 and TRBJ2-7, with 8 bases that match TRBD1. CDR3 length equals 15 residues. Losses at the gene ends were 8 bases for V and 4 bases for J; bases not matched to a gene: 13. The germline V gene encodes CDR1 MNHEY and CDR2 SVGAGI. The CDR3 nucleotides read TGTGCCAGCGGACAATCCCAGGGGGCGTATTACGAGCAGTACTTC. Amino acid sequence: CASGQSQGAYYEQYF.

V usage is TRBV7-8 and J usage is TRBJ2-1; 8 nucleotides line up with TRBD2. V dropped 2 bases and J dropped 0; count of bases not matched to a gene: 0. Germline CDR1 reads SGHVS; CDR2 reads FQNEAQ. The CDR3 contains 15 residues. The CDR3 spells CASSLLAGSYNEQFF. In DNA, the CDR3 is TGTGCCAGCAGCTTACTAGCGGGCTCCTACAATGAGCAGTTCTTC.

J is TRBJ2-3 and V is TRBV7-2; no definite D call. Trimming shortened V by 2 bases and J by 0 bases, and 9 bases separated the two germline ends. Germline V CDR1 and CDR2: SGHTA, FQGNSA. CDR3 size: 15 residues. In DNA, the CDR3 is TGTGCCAGCAGCTTAACCCCCACTAGCACAGATACGCAGTATTTT. Its protein product is CASSLTPTSTDTQYF. The full variable domain, its missing parts supplied by reference TRBV7-2 and TRBJ2-3, is GAGVSQSPSNKVTEKGKDVELRCDPISGHTALYWYRQSLGQGLEFLIYFQGNSAPDKSGLPSDRFSAERTGGSVSTLTIQRTQQEDSAVYLCASSLTPTSTDTQYFGPGTRLTVL.

The count of this clone is one. The chain combines TRBV5-1 with TRBJ1-2; 11 positions match TRBD1. The germline gives CDR1 SGHRS, CDR2 YFSETQ. The CDR3 loop spans 14 amino acids. V was pared by 6 bases and J by 3 bases, with 4 bases of the junction left unmatched. The CDR3 DNA sequence: TGCGCCAGCACAAGGGACAGGGGGGACTATGGCTACACCTTC. Encoded protein: CASTRDRGDYGYTF.

This chain uses TRBV29-1 with TRBJ2-7; perhaps TRBD2 as D (5 bases). This CDR3 has 14 amino acids. Germline V gene data show CDR1 as SQVTM and CDR2 as ANQGSEA. Trimming cost V 6 bases and J 5 bases, with 20 bases left between them. Written as DNA, the CDR3 is TGCAGCGTCCAGACTACCCGAGGCGACCACGAGCAGTACTTC. Its protein is CSVQTTRGDHEQYF.

This clone turned up a few times. This chain joins TRBV5-5 and TRBJ1-5, with D maybe TRBD1 (5 bases). Trimming removed 3 bases at V and 0 bases at J, with 16 bases between. The germline CDR1 and CDR2 sequences are SGHKS and YYEKEE (reference sequence). This CDR3 has 17 residues. CDR3 in amino acids: CASSYAPGLDSNQPQHF. The CDR3 DNA sequence: TGTGCCAGCAGCTATGCCCCAGGGCTGGATAGCAATCAGCCCCAGCATTTT.

This clone has only a few counts. The gene calls are TRBV18 and TRBJ2-3; D is unresolved. The V and J ends lost 5 bases and 1 base respectively, with 4 bases between them. Germline V lookup: CDR1 KGHSH, CDR2 LQKENI. This CDR3 has 12 amino acids. The CDR3 nucleotides read TGTGCCAGCTCAGCGGGCACAGATACGCAGTATTTT. Translation: CASSAGTDTQYF.

The genes are TRBV6-5 and TRBJ2-5; 7 bases map to TRBD1. The V gene's germline CDR1 is MNHEY and CDR2 SVGAGI. This CDR3 has 15 residues. Trimming cost V 0 bases and J 1 base; bases outside gene matches: 2. The CDR3 DNA reads as TGTGCCAGCAGTTACTCGGGACAGTTCCAAGAGACCCAGTACTTC. Protein product: CASSYSGQFQETQYF.